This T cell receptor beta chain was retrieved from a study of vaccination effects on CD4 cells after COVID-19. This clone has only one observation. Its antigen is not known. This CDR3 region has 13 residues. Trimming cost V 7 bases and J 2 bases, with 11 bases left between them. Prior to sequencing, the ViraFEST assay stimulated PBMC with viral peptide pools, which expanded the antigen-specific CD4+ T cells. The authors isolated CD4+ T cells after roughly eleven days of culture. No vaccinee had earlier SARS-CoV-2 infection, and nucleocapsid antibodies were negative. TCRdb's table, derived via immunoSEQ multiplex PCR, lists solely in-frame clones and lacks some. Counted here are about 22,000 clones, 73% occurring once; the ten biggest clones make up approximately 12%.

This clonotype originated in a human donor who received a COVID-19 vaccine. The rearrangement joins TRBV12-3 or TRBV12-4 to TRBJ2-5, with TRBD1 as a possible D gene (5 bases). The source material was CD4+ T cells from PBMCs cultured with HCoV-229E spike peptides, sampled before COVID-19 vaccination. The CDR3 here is CASTLTDQETQYF. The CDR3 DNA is TGTGCCAGCACCTTGACAGATCAAGAGACCCAGTACTTC.